This TCR beta chain was profiled in a study of STAT5B mutations in CD4+ large granular lymphocyte leukemia. Original processing notes: The detection floor for productive clonotype frequency was 2.59 x 10-5. Only in-frame clones appear in the TCRdb table, and some are missing; sequencing was by immunoSEQ multiplex PCR. V and J calls and clone size follow that table, whereas D and trimming were derived from the DNA. The sample yields 25,000 to 35,000 clones, around 71% seen once. Buffy coats from healthy blood donors served as controls. The sample consisted of CD4+ T cells from blood buffy coats. The TCR was taken from a human donor in good health.

CDR3 nucleotides: TGTGCCTGGAATTCTAACAACAATGAGCAGTTCTTC. Translating it yields CAWNSNNNEQFF. The chain links TRBV30 to TRBJ2-1; D is ambiguous. This CDR3 comprises 12 residues. V lost 4 bases and J 5 bases, leaving 9 bases between the germline ends. Germline assignment: CDR1 GTSNPN and CDR2 SVGIG (reference sequence). Full variable domain (remainder filled in from reference TRBV30 and TRBJ2-1): SQTIHQWPATLVQPVGSPLSLECTVEGTSNPNLYWYRQAAGRGLQLLFYSVGIGQISSEVPQNLSASRPQDRQFILSSKKLLLSDSGFYLCAWNSNNNEQFFGPGTRLTVL.